What follows is one T cell receptor (beta chain) and its context. Its antigen is still unknown. No base-level quality is on record; no much larger clone is a single base apart. The library was obtained by the immunoSEQ multiplex PCR assay. For the multiplex PCR, a mixture combining 60 forward primers for TCR Vbeta segments and 13 reverse primers for TCR Jbeta segments was used. A multiplex PCR assay on genomic DNA amplified the CDR3 region of rearranged TCR beta genes. Amplified TCR beta libraries were sequenced as 87-base-pair reads on the Illumina HiSeq System. For the original study's pipeline: A later analysis counted tens of millions of unique TCR beta chains across the 550 to 800 repertoires, and around 12 million of these chains were shared by at least two donors. Raw reads were error-corrected and collapsed into unique sequences with a nearest-neighbor algorithm that merged closely related sequences to remove PCR and sequencing errors. CDR3 sequences were aligned to IMGT reference sequences to assign V, D and J gene segments. For a sequence to be retained, at least a six-nucleotide match to both a V gene segment and a J gene segment was required. Rearrangements were classified as productive when the CDR3 lacked stop codons and remained in frame with V and J, and all other rearrangements were classified as non-productive. CDR3 was defined by IMGT convention, running from the second conserved V-encoded cysteine to the conserved J-encoded phenylalanine. Sequences without an unambiguous match to a single V gene segment were excluded from the earlier analysis of about 600 of the donors. An earlier analysis of about 590 of the donors classified V segments as functional when productive rearrangements were above 56.7% and as segregating when the standard deviation between donors was above 5%. A statistical classification framework was built to diagnose cytomegalovirus status from the catalog of TCR beta chain sequences. A later analysis assigned V and J genes by comparing TCR nucleotide sequences with IMGT/GENE-DB human TR gene sequences. Using the TCRdist pipeline, a later analysis assigned CDR3 sequences along with most-parsimonious VDJ recombination scenarios. A later analysis defined each TCR beta chain by its CDR3 amino acid sequence plus V-gene family, and excluded reads lacking a unique V-gene family. As a way to deal with suspected cross-contamination and a sequencing artifact, a later analysis dropped roughly 620 nucleotide sequences that were highly shared and had low generation probability. A later analysis calculated a clonal expansion index for each public chain from normalized within-repertoire ranks of inferred template counts. Generation probabilities in a later analysis came from a VDJ recombination model fitted to out-of-frame rearrangements, and those results were checked against IGoR. In a later analysis, hypergeometric tests were used to score TCR-TCR, TCR-HLA and TCR-CMV co-occurrence, with a repertoire-size bias correction applied to TCR pairs. To estimate false discovery rates, a later analysis permuted the HLA or CMV assignments 20 times. In a later analysis, co-occurring TCRs were grouped with DBSCAN, and TCRdist sequence similarity was added when clustering was performed within HLA-allele-positive subsets. Repertoires with fewer than 30,000 or more than 120,000 public chains, plus five repertoires with anomalous nucleotide sharing, were excluded from co-occurrence clustering. Drawn from immuneACCESS, this table holds only the in-frame rearrangements with V and J called that TCRdb kept. Clones are partly lost; checked studies trace under half to an unresolved V gene and leave the rest unexplained. The V and J calls and clone size come from that table; D and trimming were worked out from the DNA. The sample table shows 50,000 or so clones, and 81% are seen once. Under 2.5% of the sample lies in the top ten.

The data are from a study of cytomegalovirus exposure and HLA in healthy donors (dated by TCRdb to 2015 to 2018). At the level of the whole study: In an earlier analysis of approximately 500 of the donors, 276 Gb of sequence data and 95 million to 130 million unique TCR beta sequences from about 179 million T cells were reported. An early release covering roughly 580 HLA-typed donors comprised approximately 300 gigabases of sequencing data and 85 million to 100 million unique TCR sequences. Of the roughly 430 genotyped donors, over 65% fell in the genetic ancestry cluster associated with self-reported Caucasian donors. The study was designed to test whether signatures of past pathogen exposure could be identified by cataloging public T cell receptors. The T cell repertoires of 666 subjects were profiled by immunosequencing and related to cytomegalovirus serostatus. Besides the first cohort of roughly 660 subjects, a separate validation cohort made up of some 110 different subjects was used. High-throughput TCR immunosequencing, statistical association of individual TCRs with disease status, and machine learning were combined to predict cytomegalovirus infection status. In a later analysis, previously published TCR beta repertoires from 600 to 850 donors were re-analyzed and high-resolution HLA genotyping was added so that TCR occurrence patterns could be studied. Rather than drawing on any new phenotypic data, the later analysis identified candidate immune exposures from TCR beta sequences and the way those sequences occurred across donors. An earlier analysis of 587 of the donors applied high-throughput TCR beta sequencing to assess whether each TCR beta V gene segment acted as functional or pseudogenic. Donor age, sex, ethnicity and CMV serostatus were compiled together with the repertoire data. In a later genetic analysis, genome-wide SNP genotypes for about 65% of the roughly 700 donors were used, and that subset was treated as a discovery cohort. Every repertoire in the discovery cohort had been generated on one and the same sequencing platform. Class I and class II HLA loci were covered by the typing at four-digit resolution. The number of typed donors differed by locus: about 620-640 for A, B, C, DRB1 and DQB1; approximately 520 for DQA1; some 590 for DPA1; and roughly 490 for DPB1. A handful of DR-DQ haplotypes were treated as single units for association and clustering because of strong linkage in the cohort. On average, over 200,000 unique TCR beta nucleotide sequences were sequenced per donor among some 430 genotyped donors of the cohort, with about 17% of those sequences being non-productive. Overall study results and their limits: Cytomegalovirus status was reported to be diagnosed by the classifier with high specificity and sensitivity in both the original and validation cohorts. The presence/absence analyses assumed that sequencing depth was roughly uniform across donors, and that assumption may not be true. Some IMGT-functional V segments, including TRBV6-2 and TRBV6-3, could not be distinguished by the 87-base-pair reads and were therefore excluded. According to a later genetic analysis, donors in an Asian-associated ancestry cluster had fewer N-insertions in productive TCRs than the approximately 630-donor mean. The sequencing pipeline was judged likely to have produced a cluster of highly shared sequence variants as a technical artifact. This cohort had only TCR beta chains sequenced, and the lack of alpha or paired-chain data limited which features could be detected. In a later analysis, most CMV-associated TCR beta chains were found to appear HLA-restricted, with HLA associations seemingly driven largely by CMV exposure. In a later genetic analysis, a missense DCLRE1C variant was associated with V-gene and J-gene trimming of TCR beta chains, and the association was replicated in an independent cohort. In vitro tests confirmed that a few of the cytomegalovirus-associated TCR beta chains recognize cytomegalovirus antigens. Correlated functional status among segregating V segments might reflect linkage disequilibrium, but an unknown experimental factor could not be ruled out. In a later analysis, HLA-associated TCR beta chains showed more clonal expansion and lower generation probabilities than non-associated chains that were equally common. A further reported finding was that TCR beta sequences accurately predicted the HLA-A and HLA-B alleles for most subjects in the first cohort. When HLA alleles, especially DR and DQ, strongly co-occurred, TCR associations were difficult to assign to individual alleles. For the cohort, immune exposure information was limited to CMV serostatus. Because HLA typing was unavailable for some donors at each locus, only the typed subset was used in association tests. At a false discovery rate of 0.05, a later analysis linked fewer than 20,000 TCR beta sequences to specific HLA alleles. A total of fewer than 200 TCR beta chains were listed by the study as associated with cytomegalovirus. The authors suggested that the approach could potentially be generalized to other disease states and immunological phenotypes. In a later analysis, several top co-occurrence clusters were reported to appear linked to parvovirus B19, influenza, CMV and Epstein-Barr virus. In an earlier analysis of approximately 590 of the donors, most TCR beta V segments appeared in productive rearrangements about 90% or about 30% of the time, broadly matching IMGT annotations. Most TCR sequences were seen in very few donors, while some public TCRs were found in many individuals. The earlier analysis of about 600 of the donors excluded approximately 17 rarely observed V segments, including chromosome 9 orphons, because counts were too low. According to a later analysis, TCR association rates differed among HLA loci, with DRB1 alleles showing the most associated TCRs and HLA-C alleles showing the fewest.

V was cut back by 1 base and J by 3 bases, leaving a gap of 11 bases between them. The germline V gene gives CDR1 as SNHLY and CDR2 as FYNNEI. Including the terminal cysteine and phenylalanine, the CDR3 comprises 15 residues. CDR3 DNA is the only sequence kept; it has 45 bases, read in frame from the first base. The cohort comprised around 690 healthy bone marrow donors. At the time of sampling, all cohort members were nominally healthy, though unrecorded immune exposures were likely present. The donor was CMV seropositive and belonged to the group of 250 to 300 seropositive cohort members. Every donor gave a peripheral blood sample, and the peripheral blood mononuclear cells from that sample were used for TCR beta sequencing. Genomic DNA extraction from the blood cell samples was performed with the Qiagen DNeasy Blood Extraction Kit.

Sequenced material: PBMCs. This receptor was identified in a boy younger than 18 in good health and CMV-seropositive. In this chain, TRBV2 is recombined with TRBJ2-3; TRBD2 is a weak D gene call, 5 bases matching. The CDR3 protein: CASSEGIEGTDTQYF. The DNA sequence reads TGTGCCAGCAGTGAAGGCATAGAGGGTACAGATACGCAGTATTTT.